This T cell receptor (beta chain) was recovered during a study of blood T cell repertoires in COVID-19. Study-level information: Sites in the United States, Italy and Spain provided acute and convalescent COVID-19 samples. T cells, B-cell-depleted T cells, or PBMCs supplied cDNA or gDNA.

CDR3 length: 16 amino acids. The V gene's germline CDR1 is LGHNA and CDR2 YSLEER. V was trimmed by 0 bases and J by 2 bases, leaving 11 bases between them. In the original analysis: It was from reference gene primer amplification that nucleated cell counts were estimated. The protocol was immunoSEQ multiplex PCR, while the TCRdb copy is restricted to in-frame clones and leaves out a portion. Clone size and V and J calls were adopted from that table, with D and trimming inferred from the DNA. Of about 200,000 clones detected, around 84% appear once; the ten largest clones hold 4.5% to 5%. V gene TRBV4-3 combines with J gene TRBJ2-1, with D possibly matching TRBD1 (6 bases). The sample was peripheral blood. This receptor was taken from a woman aged 80 or older with acute or convalescent COVID-19. The CDR3 is CASSQDGTHAYNEQFF. In DNA, the CDR3 is TGCGCCAGCAGCCAAGACGGGACACACGCCTACAATGAGCAGTTCTTC.